This T cell receptor beta chain derives from a study of T cells in Graves' hyperthyroidism and ophthalmopathy. At the level of the study: At initial diagnosis, before any treatment had begun, peripheral blood was obtained.

Ten or more counts support this clonotype. What it recognizes is unknown. Mismatch with germline at one junction end may stem from a read error. Over 18 months, lack of ophthalmopathy progression marked Graves' hyperthyroidism as stable. CDR1 and CDR2 from the germline V gene are MDHEN and SYDVKM. CDR3 size: 19 residues. Findings and limits, study-wide: Most expanded thyroid clonotypes above 0.001 also appeared in blood. Model output signaled ophthalmopathy a median around 5.9 months ahead of onset.

What was amplified from RNA transcripts were TCR beta CDR3 regions. RT-PCR in the first round (using the HTBI primer set) targeted the TCR CDR3. TCRdb analysed the multiplex PCR reads with MiXCR anew, one entry per CDR3 protein. Here the sample spans around 620,000 distinct CDR3 sequences, around 16% being singletons. The receptor comes from a woman in her twenties or thirties with Graves' hyperthyroidism. The chain uses TRBV28 and TRBJ1-4; 8 bases fit TRBD1. The specimen was blood. The CDR3 nucleotides are TGTGCCAGCAGTCCTCCCGGGACAGGCCTCAAAGGGGGTAATGAAAAACTATTTTTT. It specifies CASSPPGTGLKGGNEKLFF.